This T cell receptor (beta chain) was sequenced during a study of cytomegalovirus exposure and HLA in healthy donors. The CDR3 is 14 amino acids. Germline CDR1 GTSNPN, CDR2 SVGIG (reference sequence). The V gene end was trimmed by 7 bases and the J gene end by 4 bases; junction bases not matched to a gene: 9. Vbeta (60) and Jbeta (13) primers were used in the PCR. Some clones are missing from TCRdb's copy, which holds only in-frame ones; the method was immunoSEQ multiplex PCR. The sample holds 160,000 or so clones, less than 80% seen once. The V and J genes are TRBV30 and TRBJ1-4; 7 nucleotides align to TRBD1. The receptor comes from a woman in her thirties or forties in good health and CMV-seronegative. Material: PBMCs. In nucleotides, the CDR3 is TGTGCCTCCCGAAGGGGACAGTTTAATGAAAAACTGTTTTTT. Amino acid sequence: CASRRGQFNEKLFF. Supplemented by reference TRBV30 and TRBJ1-4, the full variable domain reads SQTIHQWPATLVQPVGSPLSLECTVEGTSNPNLYWYRQAAGRGLQLLFYSVGIGQISSEVPQNLSASRPQDRQFILSSKKLLLSDSGFYLCASRRGQFNEKLFFGSGTQLSVL.